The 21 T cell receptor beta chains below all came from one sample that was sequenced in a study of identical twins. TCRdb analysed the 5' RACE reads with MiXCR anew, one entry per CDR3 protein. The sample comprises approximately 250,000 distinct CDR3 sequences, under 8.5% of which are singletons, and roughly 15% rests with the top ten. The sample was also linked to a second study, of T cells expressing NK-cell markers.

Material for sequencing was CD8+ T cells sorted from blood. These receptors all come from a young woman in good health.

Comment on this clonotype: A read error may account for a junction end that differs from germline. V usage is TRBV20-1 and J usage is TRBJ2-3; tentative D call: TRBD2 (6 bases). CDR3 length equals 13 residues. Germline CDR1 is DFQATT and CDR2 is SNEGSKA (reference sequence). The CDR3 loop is CSASGGSIDTQYF. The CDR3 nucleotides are TGCAGTGCTAGCGGGGGAAGCATAGATACGCAGTATTTT.

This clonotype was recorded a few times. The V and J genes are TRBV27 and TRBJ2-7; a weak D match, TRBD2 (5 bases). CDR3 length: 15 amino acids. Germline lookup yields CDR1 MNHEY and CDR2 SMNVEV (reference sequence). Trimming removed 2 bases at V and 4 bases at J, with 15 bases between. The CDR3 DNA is TGTGCCAGCAGTTTAGGAGGTCGTGGTGGTTACGAGCAGTACTTC. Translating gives CASSLGGRGGYEQYF.

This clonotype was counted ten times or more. The CDR3 region is CASSLPTETYGYTF. Written as DNA, the CDR3 is TGTGCCAGCTCACTCCCAACAGAGACCTATGGCTACACCTTC. The rearrangement links TRBV18 to TRBJ1-2; no clear D. Germline assignment: CDR1 KGHSH and CDR2 LQKENI. This CDR3 contains 14 residues. V lost 4 bases, J lost 4 bases, and 13 bases lay in between.

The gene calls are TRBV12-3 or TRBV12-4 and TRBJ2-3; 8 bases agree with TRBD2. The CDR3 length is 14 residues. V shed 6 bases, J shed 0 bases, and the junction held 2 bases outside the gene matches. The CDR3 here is CASSGTSSTDTQYF. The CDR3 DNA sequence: TGTGCCAGCAGCGGGACTAGTAGCACAGATACGCAGTATTTT.

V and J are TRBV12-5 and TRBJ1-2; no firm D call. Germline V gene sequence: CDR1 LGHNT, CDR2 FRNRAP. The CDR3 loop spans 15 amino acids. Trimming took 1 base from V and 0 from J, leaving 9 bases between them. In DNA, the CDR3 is TGTGCTAGTGGTTTGGCTCTGGCGGCTAACTATGGCTACACCTTC. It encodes CASGLALAANYGYTF.

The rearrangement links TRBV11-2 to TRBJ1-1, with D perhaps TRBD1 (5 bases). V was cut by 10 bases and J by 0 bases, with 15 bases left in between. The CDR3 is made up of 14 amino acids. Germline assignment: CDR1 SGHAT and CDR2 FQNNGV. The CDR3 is CATTGGSMNTEAFF. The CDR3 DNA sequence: TGTGCCACCACGGGGGGTTCAATGAACACTGAAGCTTTCTTT.

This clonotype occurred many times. CDR3 in amino acids: CASSSHGVLNEQFF. Here the CDR3 DNA reads TGTGCCAGCAGCTCTCACGGGGTACTCAATGAGCAGTTCTTC. The chain employs TRBV7-9 and TRBJ2-1; tentatively, D is TRBD2 (5 bases). This CDR3 is 14 amino acids long. Trimming cost V 4 bases and J 6 bases, with 13 bases left between them. CDR1 and CDR2 from the germline V gene are SEHNR and FQNEAQ (reference sequence).

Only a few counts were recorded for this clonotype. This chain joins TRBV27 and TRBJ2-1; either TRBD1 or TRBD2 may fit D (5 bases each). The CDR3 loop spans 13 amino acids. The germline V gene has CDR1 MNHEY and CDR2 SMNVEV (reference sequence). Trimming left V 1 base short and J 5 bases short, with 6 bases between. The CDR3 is CASSLLGDNEQFF. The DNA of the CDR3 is TGTGCCAGCAGTTTATTGGGGGACAATGAGCAGTTCTTC.

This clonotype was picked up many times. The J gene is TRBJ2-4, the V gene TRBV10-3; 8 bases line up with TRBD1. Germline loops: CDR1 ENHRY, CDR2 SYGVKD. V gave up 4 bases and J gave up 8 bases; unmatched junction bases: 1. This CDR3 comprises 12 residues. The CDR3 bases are TGTGCCATCAGTGCGGACAGGGACATTCAGTACTTC. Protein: CAISADRDIQYF.

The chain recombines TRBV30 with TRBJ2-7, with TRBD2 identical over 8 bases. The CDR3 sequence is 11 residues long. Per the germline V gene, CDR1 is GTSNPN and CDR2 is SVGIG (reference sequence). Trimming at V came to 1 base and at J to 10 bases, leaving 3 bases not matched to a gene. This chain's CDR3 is CAWSESGSQYF. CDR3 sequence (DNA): TGTGCCTGGAGTGAAAGCGGGAGTCAGTACTTC.

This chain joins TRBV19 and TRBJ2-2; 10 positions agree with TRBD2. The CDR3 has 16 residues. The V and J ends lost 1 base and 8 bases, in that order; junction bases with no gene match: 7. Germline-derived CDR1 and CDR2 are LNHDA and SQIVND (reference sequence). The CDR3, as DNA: TGTGCCAGTAGTATAGCCTCCGGGACTAGCGTTGGGGAGCTGTTTTTT. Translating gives CASSIASGTSVGELFF.

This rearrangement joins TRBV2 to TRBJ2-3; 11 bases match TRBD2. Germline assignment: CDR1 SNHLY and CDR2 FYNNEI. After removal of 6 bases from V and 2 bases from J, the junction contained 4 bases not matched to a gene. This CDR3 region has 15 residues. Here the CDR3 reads CASRLAGAFTDTQYF. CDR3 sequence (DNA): TGTGCCAGCAGACTAGCGGGGGCCTTCACAGATACGCAGTATTTT.

For the CDR3, the DNA is TGTGCCAGCAGTTACTCGACCGGGGGCTCCTACAATGAGCAGTTCTTC. This translates into CASSYSTGGSYNEQFF. The V and J genes are TRBV6-5 and TRBJ2-1; tentative D call: TRBD2 (6 bases). The CDR3 is 16 amino acids. Trimming shortened V by 0 bases and J by 0 bases, and 9 bases separated the two germline ends. Germline assignment: CDR1 MNHEY and CDR2 SVGAGI.

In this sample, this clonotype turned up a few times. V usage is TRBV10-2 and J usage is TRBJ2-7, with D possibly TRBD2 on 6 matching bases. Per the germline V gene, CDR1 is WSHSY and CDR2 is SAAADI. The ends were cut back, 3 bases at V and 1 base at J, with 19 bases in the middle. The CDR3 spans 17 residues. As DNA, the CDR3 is TGCGCCAGCAGTGAAGGAGGGGCCTCAGGCGGGTCCTACGAGCAGTACTTC. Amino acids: CASSEGGASGGSYEQYF.

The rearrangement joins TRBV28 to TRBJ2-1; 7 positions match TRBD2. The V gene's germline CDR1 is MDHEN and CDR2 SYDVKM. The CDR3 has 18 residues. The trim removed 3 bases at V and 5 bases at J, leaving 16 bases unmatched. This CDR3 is CASSFSFGSAGLNNEQFF. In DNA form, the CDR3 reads TGTGCCAGCAGTTTTAGTTTCGGATCAGCGGGACTTAACAATGAGCAGTTCTTC.

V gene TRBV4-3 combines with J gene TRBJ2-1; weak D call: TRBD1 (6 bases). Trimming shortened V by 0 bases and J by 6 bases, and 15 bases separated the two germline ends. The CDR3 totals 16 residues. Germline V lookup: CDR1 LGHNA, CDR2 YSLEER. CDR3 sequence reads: CASSQDKGVRGNEQFF. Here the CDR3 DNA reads TGCGCCAGCAGCCAAGATAAGGGGGTTCGGGGCAATGAGCAGTTCTTC.

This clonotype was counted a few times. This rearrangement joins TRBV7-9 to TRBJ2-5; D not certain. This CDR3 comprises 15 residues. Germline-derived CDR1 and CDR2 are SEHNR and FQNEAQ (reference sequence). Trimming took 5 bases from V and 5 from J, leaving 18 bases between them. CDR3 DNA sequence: TGTGCCAGCAGCCTTGGACCCAATTACTTGGAGACCCAGTACTTC. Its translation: CASSLGPNYLETQYF.

The CDR3 sequence is CSVEDSRQAQFF. The CDR3 region has the DNA TGCAGCGTTGAAGATAGCAGGCAAGCGCAGTTCTTC. The V and J genes are TRBV29-1 and TRBJ2-1; D is unresolved. The V and J ends lost 0 bases and 12 bases respectively, with 12 bases between them. The CDR3 runs 12 residues. In germline, CDR1 is SQVTM, CDR2 ANQGSEA.

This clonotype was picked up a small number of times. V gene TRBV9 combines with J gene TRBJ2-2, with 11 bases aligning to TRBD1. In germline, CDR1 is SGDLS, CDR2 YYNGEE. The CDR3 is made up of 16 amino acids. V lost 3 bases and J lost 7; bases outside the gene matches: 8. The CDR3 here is CASSAPGQGANGELFF. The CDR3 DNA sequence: TGTGCCAGCAGCGCCCCCGGACAGGGGGCGAACGGGGAGCTGTTTTTT.

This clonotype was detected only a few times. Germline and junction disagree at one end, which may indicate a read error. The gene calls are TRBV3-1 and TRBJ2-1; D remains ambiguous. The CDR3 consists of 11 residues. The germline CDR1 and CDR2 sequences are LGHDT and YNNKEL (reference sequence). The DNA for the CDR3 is TGTGCCAGCAGTCACAGAGGTGAGCGGTTCTTC. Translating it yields CASSHRGERFF.

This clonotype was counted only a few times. This chain's CDR3 is CASSPRTGANYGYTF. CDR3 coding DNA: TGTGCCAGCAGCCCCCGGACAGGGGCTAACTATGGCTACACCTTC. V and J are TRBV11-3 and TRBJ1-2, with 9 bases identical to TRBD1. The ends lost 5 bases at V and 0 bases at J; junction bases unmatched: 4. Germline V gene sequence: CDR1 SGHNT, CDR2 YENEEA. The CDR3 loop spans 15 amino acids.